The 18 T cell receptor beta chains below were found in one sample sequenced in a study of blood T cell repertoires in COVID-19. The protocol was immunoSEQ multiplex PCR, while the TCRdb copy is restricted to in-frame clones and leaves out a portion. The data hold a few hundred thousand clones, with about 90% observed a single time. Material for sequencing was PBMCs or T cells enriched from blood (not recorded which). These receptors originate from a woman between 18 and 29 years old with acute COVID-19.

The CDR3, as DNA: TGTGCCAGCAGGGCCTTTGGTGTCGAGCAGTACTTC. Its translation is CASRAFGVEQYF. The V call is TRBV28, the J call TRBJ2-7; D not resolved. CDR1 and CDR2 (germline): MDHEN, SYDVKM. V lost 6 bases, J lost 6 bases, and 12 bases lay in between. The CDR3 is made up of 12 amino acids.

The chain uses TRBV15 and TRBJ1-1; 8 nucleotides agree with TRBD1. The CDR3 consists of 14 residues. Trimming removed 10 bases from V and 0 bases from J; junction bases left unmatched: 7. Germline-derived CDR1 and CDR2 are LNHNV and YYDKDF (reference sequence). In nucleotides, the CDR3 is TGTGCCAGCGAAGGCAGGGGGCTGAACACTGAAGCTTTCTTT. Translated, it gives CASEGRGLNTEAFF.

V usage is TRBV11-2 and J usage is TRBJ2-4; 7 nucleotides match TRBD2. The CDR3 extends over 18 amino acids. Germline V gene sequence: CDR1 SGHAT, CDR2 FQNNGV. With 2 bases clipped from V and 0 bases from J, the junction kept 10 bases outside the gene matches. The CDR3 region is CASSLMGRGAIAKNIQYF. The CDR3 DNA sequence: TGTGCCAGCAGCTTAATGGGGAGGGGCGCGATAGCCAAAAACATTCAGTACTTC.

This CDR3 reads CASSPSGTAYEQYF. CDR3 coding DNA: TGTGCCAGCAGCCCATCCGGGACTGCCTACGAGCAGTACTTC. This chain links TRBV7-3 with TRBJ2-7, with D perhaps matching TRBD2 (6 bases). This CDR3 is built from 14 residues. Deletions cut 5 bases from V and 2 bases from J, with 13 bases between. The germline CDR1 and CDR2 sequences are SGHTA and FQGTGA. Variable domain in full (rest from reference TRBV7-3 and TRBJ2-7): GAGVSQTPSNKVTEKGKYVELRCDPISGHTALYWYRQSLGQGPEFLIYFQGTGAADDSGLPNDRFFAVRPEGSVSTLKIQRTERGDSAVYLCASSPSGTAYEQYFGPGTRLTVT.

The chain couples TRBV7-6 to TRBJ1-1, with TRBD1 matching over 7 bases. Germline assignment: CDR1 SGHVS and CDR2 FNYEAQ. Losses at the gene ends were 1 base for V and 4 bases for J; bases not matched to a gene: 6. The CDR3 runs 15 residues. CDR3: CASSLEAGGVTEAFF. DNA of the CDR3: TGTGCCAGCAGCTTAGAGGCAGGGGGAGTCACTGAAGCTTTCTTT.

This clone has a handful of counts. The chain uses TRBV7-2 and TRBJ1-6; the D gene is possibly TRBD1 (6 bases). The CDR3 consists of 16 residues. The V gene's germline CDR1 is SGHTA and CDR2 FQGNSA. Between the trimmed V and J ends, which lost 5 bases and 7 bases, there was a span of 18 bases. The chain's CDR3 is CASSPRAGALNSPLHF. In DNA form, the CDR3 reads TGTGCCAGCAGCCCCCGGGCAGGGGCTTTGAATTCACCCCTCCACTTT.

In its sample, this clone was seen a few times. The gene calls are TRBV9 and TRBJ1-2; perhaps TRBD1 as D (6 bases). V was pared by 0 bases and J by 1 base, with 13 bases between. In germline, CDR1 is SGDLS, CDR2 YYNGEE. The CDR3 extends over 16 amino acids. The CDR3 DNA is TGTGCCAGCAGCGTAGCGCCAACAGGGATTAACTATGGCTACACCTTC. Protein sequence: CASSVAPTGINYGYTF.

The genes are TRBV5-1 and TRBJ2-7, with 9 bases that match TRBD1. Trimming cost V 4 bases and J 7 bases; bases outside gene matches: 12. Germline values: CDR1 SGHRS, CDR2 YFSETQ. This CDR3 spans 15 amino acids. The CDR3 here is CASSEGTGWVEEQYF. CDR3 bases: TGCGCCAGCAGCGAAGGGACAGGGTGGGTTGAAGAGCAGTACTTC.

The rearrangement uses TRBV5-1 and TRBJ1-5; D is unclear. This CDR3 has 15 residues. Germline values: CDR1 SGHRS, CDR2 YFSETQ. Trimming shortened V by 4 bases and J by 2 bases, and 13 bases separated the two germline ends. CDR3 sequence reads: CASSPLGGGNQPQHF. CDR3 DNA sequence: TGCGCCAGCAGCCCCCTGGGAGGCGGCAATCAGCCCCAGCATTTT.

The count of this clone is one. The chain employs TRBV6-5 and TRBJ2-5; D is unresolved. V lost 5 bases and J 5 bases, leaving 9 bases between the germline ends. This CDR3 region has 12 residues. Germline CDR1 MNHEY, CDR2 SVGAGI. In nucleotides, the CDR3 is TGTGCCAGCAGTAGGCTAGACGAGACCCAGTACTTC. This gives the protein CASSRLDETQYF.

The gene calls are TRBV6-1 and TRBJ1-1; the D gene is possibly TRBD1 (5 bases). Trimming stripped 4 bases from V and 0 bases from J, with 15 bases between. The CDR3 consists of 16 residues. The V gene's germline CDR1 is MNHNS and CDR2 SASEGT. As DNA, the CDR3 is TGTGCCAGCAGTGCTGCGGGGGGGAGTTTGAACACTGAAGCTTTCTTT. The encoded protein is CASSAAGGSLNTEAFF.

This chain links TRBV5-1 with TRBJ2-2, with TRBD2 identical over 10 bases. The V gene end was trimmed by 1 base and the J gene end by 4 bases; junction bases not matched to a gene: 1. Germline assignment: CDR1 SGHRS and CDR2 YFSETQ. CDR3 length: 15 amino acids. The CDR3 protein is CASSLIAGGTGELFF. CDR3 nucleotides: TGCGCCAGCAGCTTGATAGCGGGGGGCACCGGGGAGCTGTTTTTT.

The gene calls are TRBV18 and TRBJ1-2; D not resolved. The germline V and J ends were trimmed by 3 bases and 2 bases, with 10 bases remaining between them. This CDR3 is 14 amino acids long. Germline CDR1 is KGHSH and CDR2 is LQKENI. This CDR3 reads CASSPADGNYGYTF. In nucleotides, the CDR3 is TGTGCCAGCTCACCCGCAGACGGGAACTATGGCTACACCTTC.

This clone was found once. V and J are TRBV7-9 and TRBJ2-7; 7 bases are shared with TRBD1. The CDR3 is made up of 11 amino acids. Germline lookup yields CDR1 SEHNR and CDR2 FQNEAQ (reference sequence). J was trimmed by 3 bases and V by 9 bases; bases with no gene match: 2. The CDR3 sequence: CASTGVYEQYF. CDR3 sequence (DNA): TGTGCCAGTACAGGGGTCTACGAGCAGTACTTC.

V usage is TRBV12-5 and J usage is TRBJ1-2, with 7 nucleotides matching TRBD1. Germline CDR1 LGHNT, CDR2 FRNRAP. The CDR3 sequence is 14 residues long. V shed 9 bases, J shed 7 bases, and the junction held 14 bases outside the gene matches. CDR3 region: CASAEGGASGGYTF. The CDR3 region has the DNA TGTGCTAGCGCCGAAGGGGGCGCATCCGGTGGCTACACCTTC.

The chain employs TRBV4-2 and TRBJ2-7, with 8 bases identical to TRBD2. The germline V gene encodes CDR1 LGHNA and CDR2 YNFKEQ. The CDR3 sequence is 15 residues long. V trimming: 2 bases; J trimming: 0 bases; junction bases outside the gene matches: 3. In DNA, the CDR3 is TGTGCCAGCAGCCAACCGACTAGCGCCTCCTACGAGCAGTACTTC. Translating it yields CASSQPTSASYEQYF.

This chain joins TRBV2 and TRBJ1-1, with D perhaps TRBD1 (5 bases). There are 10 residues in the CDR3. V was cut by 6 bases and J by 10 bases, with 9 bases left in between. Per germline, CDR1 SNHLY and CDR2 FYNNEI. CDR3 sequence (DNA): TGTGCCAGCAGCGGGACTCTAGCTTTCTTT. Residues: CASSGTLAFF.

This clone was counted a single time. The chain combines TRBV9 with TRBJ2-5; 14 bases map to TRBD2. V gave up 0 bases and J gave up 0 bases; unmatched junction bases: 10. Germline V gene lookup returns CDR1 SGDLS and CDR2 YYNGEE. The CDR3 contains 20 residues. This chain's CDR3 is CASSVEDGTSGSEYQETQYF. CDR3 coding DNA: TGTGCCAGCAGCGTAGAGGATGGGACTAGCGGGAGCGAGTACCAAGAGACCCAGTACTTC. The whole variable domain, filled in from reference TRBV9 and TRBJ2-5, reads DSGVTQTPKHLITATGQRVTLRCSPRSGDLSVYWYQQSLDQGLQFLIQYYNGEERAKGNILERFSAQQFPDLHSELNLSSLELGDSALYFCASSVEDGTSGSEYQETQYFGPGTRLLVL.